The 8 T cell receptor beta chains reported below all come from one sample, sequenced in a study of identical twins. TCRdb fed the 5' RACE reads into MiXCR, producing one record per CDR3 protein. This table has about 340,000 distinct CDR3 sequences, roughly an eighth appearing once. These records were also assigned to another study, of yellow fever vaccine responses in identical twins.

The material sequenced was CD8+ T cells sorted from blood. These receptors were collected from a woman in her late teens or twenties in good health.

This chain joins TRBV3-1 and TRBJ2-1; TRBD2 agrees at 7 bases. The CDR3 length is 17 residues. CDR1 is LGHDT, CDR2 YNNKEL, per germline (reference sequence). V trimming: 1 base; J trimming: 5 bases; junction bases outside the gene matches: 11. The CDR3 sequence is CASSQAPTWEGHNEQFF. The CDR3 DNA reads TGTGCCAGCAGCCAAGCCCCGACATGGGAGGGCCACAATGAGCAGTTCTTC.

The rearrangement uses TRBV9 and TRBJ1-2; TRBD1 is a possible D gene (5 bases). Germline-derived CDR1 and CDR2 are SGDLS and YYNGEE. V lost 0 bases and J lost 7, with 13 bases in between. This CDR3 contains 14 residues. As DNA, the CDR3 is TGTGCCAGCAGCGTAGGAGGGACCTCGGGTGGCTACACCTTC. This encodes CASSVGGTSGGYTF.

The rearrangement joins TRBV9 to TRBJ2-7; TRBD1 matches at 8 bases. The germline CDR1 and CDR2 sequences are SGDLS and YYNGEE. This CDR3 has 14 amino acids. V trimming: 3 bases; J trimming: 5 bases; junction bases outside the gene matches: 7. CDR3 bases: TGTGCCAGCAGCGCTGCCGGGACAGGAGACGAGCAGTACTTC. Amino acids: CASSAAGTGDEQYF.

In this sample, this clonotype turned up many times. Here the CDR3 DNA reads TGTGCCAGCAGCCCTGAGAGCTCCTACGAGCAGTACTTC. This codes for CASSPESSYEQYF. The genes are TRBV7-9 and TRBJ2-7, with D unresolved. The V and J ends lost 5 bases and 0 bases respectively, with 8 bases between them. The CDR3 runs to 13 residues. Germline-derived CDR1 and CDR2 are SEHNR and FQNEAQ (reference sequence).

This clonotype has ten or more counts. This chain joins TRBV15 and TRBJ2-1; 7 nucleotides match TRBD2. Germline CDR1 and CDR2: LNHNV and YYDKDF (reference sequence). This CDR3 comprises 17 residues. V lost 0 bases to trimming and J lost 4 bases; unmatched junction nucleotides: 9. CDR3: CATSREGAGDPYNEQFF. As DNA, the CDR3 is TGTGCCACCAGCAGAGAAGGGGCGGGAGACCCTTACAATGAGCAGTTCTTC.

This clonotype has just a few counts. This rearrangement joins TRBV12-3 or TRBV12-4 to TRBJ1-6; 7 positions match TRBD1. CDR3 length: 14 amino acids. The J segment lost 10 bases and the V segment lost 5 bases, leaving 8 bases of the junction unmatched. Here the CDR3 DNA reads TGTGCCAGCAGTCAAACAGGGGCCCTCTCACCCCTCCACTTT. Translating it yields CASSQTGALSPLHF.

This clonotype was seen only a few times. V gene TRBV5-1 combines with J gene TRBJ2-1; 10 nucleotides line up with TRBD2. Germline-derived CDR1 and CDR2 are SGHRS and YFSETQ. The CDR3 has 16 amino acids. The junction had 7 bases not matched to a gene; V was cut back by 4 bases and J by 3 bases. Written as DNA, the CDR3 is TGCGCCAGCAGCACACTGACTAGCGGGCACTACAATGAGCAGTTCTTC. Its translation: CASSTLTSGHYNEQFF.

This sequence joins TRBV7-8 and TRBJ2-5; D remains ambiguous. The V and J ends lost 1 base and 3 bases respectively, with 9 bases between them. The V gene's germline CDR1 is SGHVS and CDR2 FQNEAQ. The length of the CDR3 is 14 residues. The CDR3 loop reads CASSLVWREETQYF. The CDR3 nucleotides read TGTGCCAGCAGCTTAGTTTGGAGAGAAGAGACCCAGTACTTC.